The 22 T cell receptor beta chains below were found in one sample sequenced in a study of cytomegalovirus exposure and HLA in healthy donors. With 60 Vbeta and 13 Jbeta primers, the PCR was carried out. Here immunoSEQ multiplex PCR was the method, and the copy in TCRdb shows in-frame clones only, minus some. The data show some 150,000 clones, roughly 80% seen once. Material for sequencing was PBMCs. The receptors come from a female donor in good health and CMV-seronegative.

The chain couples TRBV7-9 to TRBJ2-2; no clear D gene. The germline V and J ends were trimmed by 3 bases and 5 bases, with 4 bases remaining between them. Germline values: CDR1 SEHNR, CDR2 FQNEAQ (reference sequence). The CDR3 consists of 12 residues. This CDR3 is CASSFSTGELFF. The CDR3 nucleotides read TGTGCCAGCAGCTTCAGTACCGGGGAGCTGTTTTTT.

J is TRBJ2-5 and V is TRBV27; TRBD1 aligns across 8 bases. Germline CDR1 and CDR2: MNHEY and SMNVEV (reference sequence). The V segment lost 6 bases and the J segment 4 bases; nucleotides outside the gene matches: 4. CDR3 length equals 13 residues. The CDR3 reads CASRVTGVETQYF. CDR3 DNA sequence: TGTGCCAGCAGGGTGACAGGGGTAGAGACCCAGTACTTC.

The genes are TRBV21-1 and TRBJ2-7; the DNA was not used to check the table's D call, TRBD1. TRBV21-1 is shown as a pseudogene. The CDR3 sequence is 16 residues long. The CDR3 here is CASSTLRGQGVHEQYF. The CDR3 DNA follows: TGTGCCAGCAGCACCCTTAGGGGACAGGGGGTCCACGAGCAGTACTTC.

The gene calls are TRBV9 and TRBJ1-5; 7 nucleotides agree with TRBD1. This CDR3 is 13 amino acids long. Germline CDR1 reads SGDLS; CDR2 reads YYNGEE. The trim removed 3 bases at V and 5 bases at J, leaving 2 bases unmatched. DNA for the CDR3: TGTGCCAGCAGCGGACAGGGCCATCAGCCCCAGCATTTT. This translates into CASSGQGHQPQHF.

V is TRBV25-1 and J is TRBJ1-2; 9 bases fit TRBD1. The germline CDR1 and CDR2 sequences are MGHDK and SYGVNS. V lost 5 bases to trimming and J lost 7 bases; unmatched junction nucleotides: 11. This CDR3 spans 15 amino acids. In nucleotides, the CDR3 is TGTGCCAGCAGTACTAATCTTGGGACAGGGTCTGGCTACACCTTC. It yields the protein CASSTNLGTGSGYTF.

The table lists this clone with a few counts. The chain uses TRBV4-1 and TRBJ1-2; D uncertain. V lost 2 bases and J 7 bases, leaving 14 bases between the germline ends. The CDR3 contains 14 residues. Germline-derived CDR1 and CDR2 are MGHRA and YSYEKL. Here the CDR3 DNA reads TGCGCCAGCAGCCAAATCCCGGGAGTGAGTGGCTACACCTTC. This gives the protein CASSQIPGVSGYTF.

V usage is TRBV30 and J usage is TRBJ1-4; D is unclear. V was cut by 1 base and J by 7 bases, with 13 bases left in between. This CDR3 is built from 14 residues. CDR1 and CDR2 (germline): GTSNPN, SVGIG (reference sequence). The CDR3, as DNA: TGTGCCTGGAGTGCAGGACCGGGAAGTGAAAAACTGTTTTTT. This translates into CAWSAGPGSEKLFF.

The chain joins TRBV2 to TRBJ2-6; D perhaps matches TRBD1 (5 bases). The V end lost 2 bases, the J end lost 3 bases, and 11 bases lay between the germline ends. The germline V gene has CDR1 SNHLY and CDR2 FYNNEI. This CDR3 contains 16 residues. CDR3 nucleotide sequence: TGTGCCAGCAGTGAACAGGGAATGAGTGGGGCCAACGTCCTGACTTTC. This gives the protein CASSEQGMSGANVLTF.

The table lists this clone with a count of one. CDR3 in DNA: TGTGCCAGTAGTGCCCCGACAGGGACGGGATATCAGCCCCAGCATTTT. Translating gives CASSAPTGTGYQPQHF. The J gene is TRBJ1-5, the V gene TRBV19; TRBD1 matches at 7 bases. The CDR3 totals 16 residues. Germline CDR1 is LNHDA and CDR2 is SQIVND (reference sequence). The V gene end was trimmed by 5 bases and the J gene end by 5 bases; junction bases not matched to a gene: 12.

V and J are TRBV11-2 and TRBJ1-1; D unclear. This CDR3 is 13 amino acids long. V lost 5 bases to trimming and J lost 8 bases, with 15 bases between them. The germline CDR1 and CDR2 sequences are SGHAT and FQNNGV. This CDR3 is CASSDWSEWEAFF. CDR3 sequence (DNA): TGTGCCAGCAGCGACTGGTCGGAATGGGAAGCTTTCTTT.

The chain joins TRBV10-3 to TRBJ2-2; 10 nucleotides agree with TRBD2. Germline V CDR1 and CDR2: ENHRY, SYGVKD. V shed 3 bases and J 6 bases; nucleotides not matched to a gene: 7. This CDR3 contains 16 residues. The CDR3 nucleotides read TGTGCCATCAGTGAAAGCGGGAGGGGGCAGGCCGGGGAGCTGTTTTTT. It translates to CAISESGRGQAGELFF.

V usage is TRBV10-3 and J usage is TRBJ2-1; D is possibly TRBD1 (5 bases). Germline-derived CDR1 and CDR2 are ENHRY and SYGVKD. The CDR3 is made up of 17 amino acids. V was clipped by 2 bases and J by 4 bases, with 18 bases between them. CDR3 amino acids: CAISEGSNRFQYNEQFF. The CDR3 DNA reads TGTGCCATCAGTGAGGGTTCCAACAGGTTCCAATACAATGAGCAGTTCTTC.

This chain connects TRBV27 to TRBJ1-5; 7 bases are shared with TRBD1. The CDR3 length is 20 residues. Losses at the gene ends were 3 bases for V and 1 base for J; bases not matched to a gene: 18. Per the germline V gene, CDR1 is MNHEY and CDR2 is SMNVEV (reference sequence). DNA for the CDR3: TGTGCCAGCAGTTTTTCATCGCAGGGGGACGGATCTGGAAGCAATCAGCCCCAGCATTTT. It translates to CASSFSSQGDGSGSNQPQHF.

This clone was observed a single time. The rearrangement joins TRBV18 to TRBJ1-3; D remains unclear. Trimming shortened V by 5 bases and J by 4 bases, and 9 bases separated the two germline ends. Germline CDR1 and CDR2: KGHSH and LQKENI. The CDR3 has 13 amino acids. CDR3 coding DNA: TGTGCCAGCTCAGGCGGGATCGGAAACACCATATATTTT. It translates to CASSGGIGNTIYF.

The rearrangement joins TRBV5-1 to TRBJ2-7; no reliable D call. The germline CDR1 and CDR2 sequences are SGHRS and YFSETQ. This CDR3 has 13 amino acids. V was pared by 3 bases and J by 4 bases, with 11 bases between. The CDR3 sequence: CASSSSGRYEQYF. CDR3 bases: TGCGCCAGCAGCTCCTCGGGTCGATACGAGCAGTACTTC.

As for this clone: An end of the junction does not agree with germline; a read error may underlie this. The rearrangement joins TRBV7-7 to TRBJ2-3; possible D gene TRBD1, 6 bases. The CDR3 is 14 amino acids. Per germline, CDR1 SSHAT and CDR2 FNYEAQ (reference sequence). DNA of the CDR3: TGTGCTAGCAGCCCTTACAGGGACCCTGATACGCAGTATTTT. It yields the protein CASSPYRDPDTQYF.

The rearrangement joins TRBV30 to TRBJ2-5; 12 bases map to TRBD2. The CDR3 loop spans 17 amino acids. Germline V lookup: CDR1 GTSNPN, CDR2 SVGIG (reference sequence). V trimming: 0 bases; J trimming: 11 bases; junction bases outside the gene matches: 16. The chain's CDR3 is CAWSVIRSGLAGKEQYF. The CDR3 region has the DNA TGTGCCTGGAGTGTAATCCGGTCTGGACTAGCGGGGAAAGAGCAGTACTTC.

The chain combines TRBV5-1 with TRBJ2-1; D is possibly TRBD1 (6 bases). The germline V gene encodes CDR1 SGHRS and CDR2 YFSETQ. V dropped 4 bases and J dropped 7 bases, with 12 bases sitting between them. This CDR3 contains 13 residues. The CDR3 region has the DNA TGCGCCAGCAGCCCCGGACAGATGAATGAGCAGTTCTTC. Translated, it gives CASSPGQMNEQFF.

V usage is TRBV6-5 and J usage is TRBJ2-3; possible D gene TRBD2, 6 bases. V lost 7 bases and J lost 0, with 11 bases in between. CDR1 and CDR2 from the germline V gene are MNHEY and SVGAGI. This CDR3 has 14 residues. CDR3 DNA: TGTGCCAGCAACTCGGGAGAAAGCACAGATACGCAGTATTTT. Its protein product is CASNSGESTDTQYF.

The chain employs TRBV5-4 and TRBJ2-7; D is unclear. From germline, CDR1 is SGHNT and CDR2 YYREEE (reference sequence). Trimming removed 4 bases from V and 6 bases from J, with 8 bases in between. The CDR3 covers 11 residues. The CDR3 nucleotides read TGTGCCAGCAGCATGACGGGCGAGCAGTACTTC. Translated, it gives CASSMTGEQYF. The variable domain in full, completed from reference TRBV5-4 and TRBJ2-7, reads ETGVTQSPTHLIKTRGQQVTLRCSSQSGHNTVSWYQQALGQGPQFIFQYYREEENGRGNFPPRFSGLQFPNYSSELNVNALELDDSALYLCASSMTGEQYFGPGTRLTVT.

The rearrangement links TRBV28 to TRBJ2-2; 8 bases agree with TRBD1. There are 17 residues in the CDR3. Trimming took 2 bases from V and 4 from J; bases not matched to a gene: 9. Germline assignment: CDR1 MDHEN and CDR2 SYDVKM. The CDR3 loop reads CASSLLPGGGSTGELFF. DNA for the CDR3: TGTGCCAGCAGTTTACTCCCAGGGGGCGGATCCACCGGGGAGCTGTTTTTT.

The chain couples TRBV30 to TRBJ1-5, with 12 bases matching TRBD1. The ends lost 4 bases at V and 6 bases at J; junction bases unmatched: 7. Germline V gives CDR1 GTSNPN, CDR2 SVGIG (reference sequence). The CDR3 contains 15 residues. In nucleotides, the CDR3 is TGTGCCTGGAATTCCGGGACAGGGGGCATTCAGCCCCAGCATTTT. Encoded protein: CAWNSGTGGIQPQHF.